A selection of T cell receptor beta chains follows, all from one sample in a study of blood T cell repertoires in COVID-19. Some clones are missing from TCRdb's copy, which holds only in-frame ones; the method was immunoSEQ multiplex PCR. Of 200,000 to 250,000 clones listed, approximately 90% are singletons. Source material: peripheral blood. The origin of the receptors is a man at least 80 years old with acute or convalescent COVID-19. Both conserved end residues are part of each CDR3. D genes are given only for firm matches. The size of a clone is reported for some rows only, either as once, few or many, or as a class for expanded clones.

.,TRBJ1-2,TRBV18,.,CASSPASEYGYTF,TGTGCCAGCTCACCTGCAAGCGAATATGGCTACACCTTC
.,TRBJ2-3,TRBV29-1,.,CSVDQPGVRDTQYF,TGCAGCGTTGACCAACCGGGGGTCCGAGATACGCAGTATTTT
.,TRBJ2-2,TRBV9,.,CASSPRGAGGTGELFF,TGTGCCAGCAGCCCAAGGGGAGCGGGTGGGACCGGGGAGCTGTTTTTT
TRBD1,TRBJ1-6,TRBV28,.,CASRDSHNSPLHF,TGTGCCAGCCGGGACAGTCATAATTCACCCCTCCACTTT
.,TRBJ2-5,TRBV14,.,CASSPWTVQETQYF,TGTGCCAGCAGCCCCTGGACAGTACAAGAGACCCAGTACTTC
TRBD2,TRBJ2-2,TRBV24-1,.,CATSDPSGKYTGELFF,TGTGCCACCAGTGATCCCAGCGGGAAGTACACCGGGGAGCTGTTTTTT
.,TRBJ2-3,TRBV28,.,CASSFGGPNTDTQYF,TGTGCCAGCAGTTTTGGAGGTCCGAACACAGATACGCAGTATTTT
.,TRBJ2-2,TRBV5-1,.,CASSLGLASFASGELFF,TGCGCCAGCAGCTTGGGGCTAGCGTCGTTTGCGTCCGGGGAGCTGTTTTTT
TRBD2,TRBJ2-2,TRBV7-2,.,CASSSRAAGGSDTGELFF,TGTGCCAGCAGCTCCCGCGCGGCGGGAGGGTCGGACACCGGGGAGCTGTTTTTT
.,TRBJ1-4,TRBV2,.,CASISSATNEKLFF,TGTGCCAGTATAAGCTCTGCAACTAATGAAAAACTGTTTTTT
.,TRBJ2-3,TRBV2,.,CASSERGTDTQYF,TGTGCCAGCAGTGAAAGAGGGACAGATACGCAGTATTTT
.,TRBJ2-1,TRBV9,.,CASSLLANNEQFF,TGTGCCAGCTCACTGCTAGCAAACAATGAGCAGTTCTTC
TRBD2,TRBJ2-4,TRBV28,.,CASSLAGGPSNIQYF,TGTGCCAGCAGTCTAGCGGGAGGGCCTTCAAACATTCAGTACTTC
.,TRBJ2-6,TRBV25-1,.,CASSGTIGSSGANVLTF,TGTGCCAGCAGTGGAACAATAGGGAGCTCTGGGGCCAACGTCCTGACTTTC
TRBD2,TRBJ2-3,TRBV20-1,once,CSASFGLAGGTDTQYF,TGCAGTGCTAGTTTCGGACTAGCGGGAGGCACAGATACGCAGTATTTT
TRBD2,TRBJ2-7,TRBV7-2,.,CASSLIAGGEQYF,TGTGCCAGCAGCTTAATAGCGGGGGGAGAGCAGTACTTC
TRBD2,TRBJ2-5,TRBV10-3,once,CAISERPSGSGETQYF,TGTGCCATCAGTGAGAGACCTAGCGGGAGTGGAGAGACCCAGTACTTC
.,TRBJ2-7,TRBV7-9,.,CASSFPALGSHEQYF,TGTGCCAGCAGCTTCCCCGCCCTAGGCTCCCACGAGCAGTACTTC
.,TRBJ2-3,TRBV3-1/TRBV3-2,once,CASSQQGPRTDTQYF,TGTGCCAGCAGCCAACAGGGGCCAAGGACAGATACGCAGTATTTT
.,TRBJ1-1,TRBV30,few,CAWSFLGSPEAFF,TGTGCCTGGAGTTTTCTGGGTAGCCCTGAAGCTTTCTTT
.,TRBJ2-2,TRBV21-1,.,CASSNPAPGGSDTGELFF,TGTGCCAGCAGCAACCCAGCCCCTGGAGGTTCGGACACCGGGGAGCTGTTTTTT
.,TRBJ2-7,TRBV11-3,.,CASSPPGDGEQYF,TGTGCCAGCAGCCCTCCGGGGGACGGCGAGCAGTACTTC
.,TRBJ1-1,TRBV18,.,CASSPTRNTEAFF,TGTGCCAGCTCACCCACGCGGAACACTGAAGCTTTCTTT